This T cell receptor (beta chain) was identified in a study of blood T cell repertoires in COVID-19. Cohort placement rested on clinical history that participants reported themselves. Repertoires were generated with immunoSEQ multiplex PCR, while TCRdb's copy carries only in-frame clones and drops some. This repertoire shows hundreds of thousands of clones, 87% found once; its top ten account for about 5.7%. Trimming cost V 0 bases and J 7 bases, with 7 bases left between them. The CDR3 is 13 amino acids. Per the germline V gene, CDR1 is LGHDT and CDR2 is YNNKEL (reference sequence). The TCR comes from a woman aged 40 to 50 who had recovered from COVID-19. Source material: PBMCs or T cells enriched from blood (not recorded which). The chain uses TRBV3-1 (or the pseudogene TRBV3-2) and TRBJ1-5; D not certain. The CDR3 coding sequence is TGTGCCAGCAGCCAAGATCTCCAGCAGCCCCAGCATTTT. Translation gives CASSQDLQQPQHF.